This T cell receptor beta chain comes out of a study of blood T cell repertoires in COVID-19. On the study more broadly: Nucleic acid was either cDNA or gDNA, and it came from T cells, B-cell-depleted T cells, or PBMCs.

The CDR3 has 16 amino acids. The germline V gene encodes CDR1 SGHNT and CDR2 YYREEE (reference sequence). Trimming cost V 0 bases and J 10 bases; bases outside gene matches: 14. In the study's own analysis: Reference gene primer amplification in the assay estimated nucleated cell counts. Profiled with immunoSEQ multiplex PCR; TCRdb holds only in-frame clones, not every one. The DNA was the basis for D and trimming; V, J and clone size are from that table. Of around 130,000 clones in the sample, 80% to 90% were seen once. The chain has TRBV5-4 and TRBJ2-5, with 8 nucleotides matching TRBD1. The clonotype comes from a man in his 70s with active or convalescent COVID-19. Sample: peripheral blood. The CDR3 nucleotides are TGTGCCAGCAGCTTGGCCCCAGGGGGCGCCCCGTCAAGCCAGTACTTC. It codes for CASSLAPGGAPSSQYF.